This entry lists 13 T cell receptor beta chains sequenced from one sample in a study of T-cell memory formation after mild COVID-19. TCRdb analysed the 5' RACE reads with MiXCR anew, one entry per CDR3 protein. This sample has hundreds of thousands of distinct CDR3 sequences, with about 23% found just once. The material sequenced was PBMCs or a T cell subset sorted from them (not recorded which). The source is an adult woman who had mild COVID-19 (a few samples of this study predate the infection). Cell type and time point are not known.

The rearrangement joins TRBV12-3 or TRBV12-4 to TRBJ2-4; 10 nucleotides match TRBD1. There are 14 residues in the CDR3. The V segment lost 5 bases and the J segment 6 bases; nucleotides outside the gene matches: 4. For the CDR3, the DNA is TGTGCCAGCAGTCCTTGGACAGGGGGAAACATTCAGTACTTC. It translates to CASSPWTGGNIQYF.

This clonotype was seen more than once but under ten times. CDR3 in DNA: TGTGCCAGCAGACGTACCGGGACTGCCACCGGGGAGCTGTTTTTT. It is translated as CASRRTGTATGELFF. The genes are TRBV12-3 or TRBV12-4 and TRBJ2-2, with D possibly TRBD2 on 6 matching bases. V was clipped by 6 bases and J by 4 bases, with 15 bases between them. This CDR3 comprises 15 residues.

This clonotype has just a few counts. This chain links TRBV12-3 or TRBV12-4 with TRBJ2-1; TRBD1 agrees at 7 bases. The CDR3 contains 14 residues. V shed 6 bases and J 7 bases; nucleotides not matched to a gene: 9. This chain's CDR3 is CASREEQGRNEQFF. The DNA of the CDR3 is TGTGCCAGCAGAGAGGAACAGGGGAGAAATGAGCAGTTCTTC.

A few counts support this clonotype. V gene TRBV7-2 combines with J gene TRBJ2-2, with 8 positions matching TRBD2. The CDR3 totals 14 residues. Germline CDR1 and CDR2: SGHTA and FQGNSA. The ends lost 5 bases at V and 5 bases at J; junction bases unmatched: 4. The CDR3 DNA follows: TGTGCCAGCAGCCGTAGCGGGGCGACCGGGGAGCTGTTTTTT. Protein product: CASSRSGATGELFF.

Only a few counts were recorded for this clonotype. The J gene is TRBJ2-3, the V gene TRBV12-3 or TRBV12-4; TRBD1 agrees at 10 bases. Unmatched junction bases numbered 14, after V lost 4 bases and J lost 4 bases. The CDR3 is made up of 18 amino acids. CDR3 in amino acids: CASSSGTGEMGESDTQYF. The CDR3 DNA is TGTGCCAGCAGTTCCGGGACAGGGGAGATGGGTGAATCAGATACGCAGTATTTT.

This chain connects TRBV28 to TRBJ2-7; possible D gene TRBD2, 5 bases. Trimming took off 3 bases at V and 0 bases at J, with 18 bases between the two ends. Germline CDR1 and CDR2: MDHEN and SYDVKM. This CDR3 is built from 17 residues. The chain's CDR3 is CASSLVGSDESSYEQYF. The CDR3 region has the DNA TGTGCCAGCAGTTTGGTTGGGAGTGACGAGAGCTCCTACGAGCAGTACTTC.

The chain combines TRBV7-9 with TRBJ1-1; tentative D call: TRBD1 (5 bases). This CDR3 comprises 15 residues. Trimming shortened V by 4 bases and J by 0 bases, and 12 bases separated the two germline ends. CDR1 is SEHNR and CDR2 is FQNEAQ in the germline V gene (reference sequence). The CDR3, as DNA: TGTGCCAGCAGCTCCAGTCGGGGGGTGAACACTGAAGCTTTCTTT. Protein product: CASSSSRGVNTEAFF.

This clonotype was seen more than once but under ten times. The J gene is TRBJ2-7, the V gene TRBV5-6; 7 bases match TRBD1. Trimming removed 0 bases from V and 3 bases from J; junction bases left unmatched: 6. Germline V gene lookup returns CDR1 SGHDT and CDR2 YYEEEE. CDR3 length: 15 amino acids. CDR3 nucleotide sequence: TGTGCCAGCAGCTTGGGTTTACAGGGGAGCTACGAGCAGTACTTC. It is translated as CASSLGLQGSYEQYF.

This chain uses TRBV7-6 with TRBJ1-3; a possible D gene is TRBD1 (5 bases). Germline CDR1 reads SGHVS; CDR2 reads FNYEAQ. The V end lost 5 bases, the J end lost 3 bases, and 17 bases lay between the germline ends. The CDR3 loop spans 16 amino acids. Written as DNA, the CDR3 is TGTGCCAGCAGCCCGGGGCCGGTAGGGGATGGAAACACCATATATTTT. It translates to CASSPGPVGDGNTIYF.

The CDR3 sequence: CASSFGHTNTEAFF. CDR3 nucleotide sequence: TGTGCCAGCAGTTTTGGCCATACAAACACTGAAGCTTTCTTT. The rearrangement links TRBV12-3 or TRBV12-4 to TRBJ1-1, with no clear D. V lost 3 bases and J 2 bases, leaving 10 bases between the germline ends. The CDR3 consists of 14 residues.

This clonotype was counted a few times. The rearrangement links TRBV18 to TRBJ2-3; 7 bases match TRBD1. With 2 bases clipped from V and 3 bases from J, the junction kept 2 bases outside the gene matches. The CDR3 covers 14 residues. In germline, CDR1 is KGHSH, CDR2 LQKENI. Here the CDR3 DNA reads TGTGCCAGCTCACCAGACAGGGCAACAGATACGCAGTATTTT. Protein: CASSPDRATDTQYF.

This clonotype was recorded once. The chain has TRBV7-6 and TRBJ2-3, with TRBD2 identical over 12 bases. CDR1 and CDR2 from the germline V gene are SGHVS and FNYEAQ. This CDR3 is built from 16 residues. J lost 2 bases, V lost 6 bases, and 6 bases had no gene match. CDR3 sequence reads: CASRKLAGGPTDTQYF. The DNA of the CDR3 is TGTGCCAGCAGAAAACTAGCGGGGGGTCCCACAGATACGCAGTATTTT.

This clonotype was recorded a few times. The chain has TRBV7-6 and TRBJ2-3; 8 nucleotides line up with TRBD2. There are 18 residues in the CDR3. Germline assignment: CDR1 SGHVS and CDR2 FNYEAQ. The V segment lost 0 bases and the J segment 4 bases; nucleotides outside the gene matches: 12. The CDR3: CASSLARGNSGVADTQYF. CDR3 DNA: TGTGCCAGCAGCTTAGCGAGGGGTAATAGCGGGGTGGCAGATACGCAGTATTTT. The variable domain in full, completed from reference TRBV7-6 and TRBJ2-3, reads GAGVSQSPRYKVTKRGQDVALRCDPISGHVSLYWYRQALGQGPEFLTYFNYEAQQDKSGLPNDRFSAERPEGSISTLTIQRTEQRDSAMYRCASSLARGNSGVADTQYFGPGTRLTVL.